This entry lists 4 T cell receptor beta chains sequenced from one sample in a study of cytomegalovirus exposure and HLA in healthy donors. The PCR ran on 60 Vbeta and 13 Jbeta primers. Method: immunoSEQ multiplex PCR; TCRdb's copy keeps in-frame clones and lacks some. The sample consists of about 190,000 clones, about 80% of them appearing once. Specimen: PBMCs. These receptors were collected from a woman between 40 and 55 years old in good health and CMV-seronegative.

This chain's CDR3 is CASSRYSSYEQYF. In DNA form, the CDR3 reads TGTGCCAGCAGTAGGTACAGCTCCTACGAGCAGTACTTC. V is TRBV5-6 and J is TRBJ2-7; D is undetermined. The V and J ends lost 5 bases and 0 bases respectively, with 9 bases between them. The CDR3 length is 13 residues. The germline V gene encodes CDR1 SGHDT and CDR2 YYEEEE.

This chain connects TRBV29-1 to TRBJ1-1; the D gene is possibly TRBD1 (5 bases). Germline V gene data show CDR1 as SQVTM and CDR2 as ANQGSEA. This CDR3 spans 13 amino acids. V dropped 6 bases and J dropped 1 base, with 12 bases sitting between them. As DNA, the CDR3 is TGCAGCGTCGCCGCGGGGGGGAACACTGAAGCTTTCTTT. Protein: CSVAAGGNTEAFF.

The J gene is TRBJ2-7, the V gene TRBV27; possibly TRBD1 for D (5 bases). Trimming pared 8 bases from V and 4 bases from J, leaving 15 bases between. CDR1 is MNHEY and CDR2 is SMNVEV in the germline V gene (reference sequence). The CDR3 extends over 13 amino acids. CDR3 nucleotides: TGTGCCAGCGGCCCCAGGGCCAGGTACGAGCAGTACTTC. Protein sequence: CASGPRARYEQYF.

This chain connects TRBV19 to TRBJ2-3; TRBD2 matches 7 bases. The CDR3 sequence is 13 residues long. After removal of 5 bases from V and 6 bases from J, the junction contained 5 bases not matched to a gene. Germline V CDR1 and CDR2: LNHDA, SQIVND (reference sequence). CDR3 DNA: TGTGCCAGTAGTCAAGGACTAGAGGATACGCAGTATTTT. Translated: CASSQGLEDTQYF.